Below are 20 T cell receptor beta chains sequenced from a single sample in a study of blood T cell repertoires in COVID-19. Here immunoSEQ multiplex PCR was the method, and the copy in TCRdb shows in-frame clones only, minus some. This sample yields about 530,000 clones, of which 70% to 90% are seen a single time; less than 9% belongs to the top ten. Sequencing was carried out using peripheral blood. Receptors were obtained from a woman between 45 and 65 years old with COVID-19, enrolled during active disease.

CDR3 sequence reads: CASSHAGRTEAFF. CDR3 bases: TGTGCCAGCAGCCATGCAGGGCGCACTGAAGCTTTCTTT. This chain links TRBV5-4 with TRBJ1-1; TRBD1 might be the D (5 bases). Germline V CDR1 and CDR2: SGHNT, YYREEE (reference sequence). The V end lost 4 bases, the J end lost 4 bases, and 11 bases lay between the germline ends. CDR3 length: 13 residues.

The chain is built from TRBV10-1 and TRBJ2-1, with 7 bases aligning to TRBD2. V was clipped by 5 bases and J by 3 bases; unmatched bases: 13. CDR1 is WNHNN and CDR2 is SYGVQD in the germline V gene (reference sequence). The CDR3 length is 17 residues. For the CDR3, the DNA is TGCGCCAGCAGTCCGAATCCCCCGGGAGGATTCTACAATGAGCAGTTCTTC. It encodes CASSPNPPGGFYNEQFF.

This chain links TRBV5-8 with TRBJ2-7; TRBD2 is a possible D gene (6 bases). V lost 0 bases to trimming and J lost 2 bases, with 15 bases between them. The CDR3 covers 16 residues. Looked up from germline, CDR1 is SGHTS and CDR2 is YDEGEE. The chain's CDR3 is CASSLGAGINAYEQYF. The CDR3 DNA follows: TGTGCCAGCAGCTTGGGGGCGGGGATCAATGCCTACGAGCAGTACTTC.

The gene calls are TRBV5-4 and TRBJ2-3; TRBD1 agrees at 7 bases. CDR1 is SGHNT and CDR2 is YYREEE in the germline V gene (reference sequence). The J segment lost 1 base and the V segment lost 3 bases, leaving 5 bases of the junction unmatched. This CDR3 contains 15 residues. CDR3 sequence reads: CASSYDRVGTDTQYF. CDR3 DNA: TGTGCCAGCAGCTACGACAGGGTAGGCACAGATACGCAGTATTTT.

The table lists this clone with a few counts. The CDR3 nucleotides are TGCGCCACCACAGACCCCTCCGGGGAGCTGTTTTTT. Residues: CATTDPSGELFF. The chain combines TRBV10-2 with TRBJ2-2; D unclear. V was pared by 10 bases and J by 6 bases, with 12 bases between. CDR3 length: 12 residues. Germline V CDR1 and CDR2: WSHSY, SAAADI.

V usage is TRBV13 and J usage is TRBJ1-1; D ambiguous. The ends were cut back, 0 bases at V and 1 base at J, with 12 bases in the middle. Germline V CDR1 and CDR2: PRHDT, FYEKMQ (reference sequence). This CDR3 spans 16 amino acids. CDR3 nucleotide sequence: TGTGCCAGCAGCTTAGGCCTCGGAGGTTGGAACACTGAAGCTTTCTTT. This encodes CASSLGLGGWNTEAFF.

To note about this clone: This same CDR3 is encoded by further DNA sequences in the sample. The chain links TRBV5-1 to TRBJ2-2; tentatively, D is TRBD1 (6 bases). Trimming shortened V by 2 bases and J by 1 base, and 6 bases separated the two germline ends. The CDR3 extends over 14 amino acids. Germline V lookup: CDR1 SGHRS, CDR2 YFSETQ. The CDR3 sequence: CASSFRGNTGELFF. The DNA of the CDR3 is TGCGCCAGCAGCTTCAGGGGGAACACCGGGGAGCTGTTTTTT.

This chain connects TRBV19 to TRBJ1-3; D remains ambiguous. The V and J ends lost 7 bases and 0 bases respectively, with 10 bases between them. The CDR3 spans 14 residues. The V gene's germline CDR1 is LNHDA and CDR2 SQIVND (reference sequence). The CDR3 DNA sequence: TGTGCCAGTACCCAGGAGGGCTCTGGAAACACCATATATTTT. Its protein product is CASTQEGSGNTIYF. Full variable domain (rest looked up from reference TRBV19 and TRBJ1-3): DGGITQSPKYLFRKEGQNVTLSCEQNLNHDAMYWYRQDPGQGLRLIYYSQIVNDFQKGDIAEGYSVSREKKESFPLTVTSAQKNPTAFYLCASTQEGSGNTIYFGEGSWLTVV.

The rearrangement links TRBV28 to TRBJ2-7; 8 nucleotides agree with TRBD1. The V segment lost 3 bases and the J segment 7 bases; nucleotides outside the gene matches: 11. The CDR3 sequence is 15 residues long. From germline, CDR1 is MDHEN and CDR2 SYDVKM. The CDR3 protein is CASSFSGTGVKEQYF. The CDR3 nucleotides are TGTGCCAGCAGTTTTTCCGGGACAGGTGTTAAAGAGCAGTACTTC. The full variable domain, with the rest looked up from reference TRBV28 and TRBJ2-7, is DVKVTQSSRYLVKRTGEKVFLECVQDMDHENMFWYRQDPGLGLRLIYFSYDVKMKEKGDIPEGYSVSREKKERFSLILESASTNQTSMYLCASSFSGTGVKEQYFGPGTRLTVT.

The chain combines TRBV5-1 with TRBJ1-1; no firm D call. The CDR3 runs 15 residues. The V end lost 0 bases, the J end lost 0 bases, and 9 bases lay between the germline ends. CDR1 and CDR2 from the germline V gene are SGHRS and YFSETQ. CDR3 bases: TGCGCCAGCAGCTTGGCCGACTTTTTGAACACTGAAGCTTTCTTT. This translates into CASSLADFLNTEAFF.

This rearrangement joins TRBV3-1 (or the pseudogene TRBV3-2) to TRBJ1-2, with 8 bases identical to TRBD1. CDR3 size: 13 residues. V lost 4 bases to trimming and J lost 6 bases; unmatched junction nucleotides: 4. Germline CDR1 and CDR2: LGHDT and YNNKEL (reference sequence). In DNA, the CDR3 is TGTGCCAGCAGCCCGGACAGGGTTAATGGCTACACCTTC. It yields the protein CASSPDRVNGYTF.

The chain couples TRBV9 to TRBJ2-2; 8 bases are a match to TRBD1. Trimming removed 5 bases from V and 6 bases from J; junction bases left unmatched: 9. From germline, CDR1 is SGDLS and CDR2 YYNGEE. There are 15 residues in the CDR3. CDR3 region: CASSDTGGPSGELFF. CDR3 DNA: TGTGCCAGCAGTGATACAGGGGGGCCCTCCGGGGAGCTGTTTTTT.

The rearrangement joins TRBV5-1 to TRBJ1-1; D unclear. Germline V gives CDR1 SGHRS, CDR2 YFSETQ. V dropped 0 bases and J dropped 3 bases, with 9 bases sitting between them. This CDR3 region has 14 residues. CDR3 protein: CASSLDGRDTEAFF. The DNA of the CDR3 is TGCGCCAGCAGCTTGGATGGGCGGGACACTGAAGCTTTCTTT.

V and J are TRBV10-2 and TRBJ2-3; 9 bases are a match to TRBD2. The ends lost 7 bases at V and 3 bases at J; junction bases unmatched: 5. This CDR3 region has 14 residues. The germline V gene has CDR1 WSHSY and CDR2 SAAADI. The CDR3 sequence: CASTSSGGTDTQYF. The DNA for the CDR3 is TGCGCCAGCACGAGTAGCGGGGGAACAGATACGCAGTATTTT.

V and J are TRBV4-1 and TRBJ1-2; 9 bases fit TRBD1. With 1 base clipped from V and 3 bases from J, the junction kept 3 bases outside the gene matches. The CDR3 runs to 15 residues. Germline loops: CDR1 MGHRA, CDR2 YSYEKL. CDR3 sequence: CASSQGDRAYYGYTF. The CDR3 bases are TGCGCCAGCAGCCAAGGGGACAGGGCCTACTATGGCTACACCTTC.

Written as DNA, the CDR3 is TGTGCCAGCAGTACCGACAGGGGATCCTATGGCTACACCTTC. It translates to CASSTDRGSYGYTF. V gene TRBV7-9 combines with J gene TRBJ1-2; 8 nucleotides agree with TRBD1. Germline V gene lookup returns CDR1 SEHNR and CDR2 FQNEAQ (reference sequence). The V gene end was trimmed by 6 bases and the J gene end by 4 bases; junction bases not matched to a gene: 7. This CDR3 has 14 amino acids.

The chain combines TRBV6-1 with TRBJ1-2, with TRBD1 as a possible D gene (6 bases). The CDR3 consists of 14 residues. Trimming pared 0 bases from V and 5 bases from J, leaving 10 bases between. CDR1 is MNHNS, CDR2 SASEGT, per germline. The CDR3 spells CASSEAGGEYGYTF. The CDR3 coding sequence is TGTGCCAGCAGTGAAGCAGGGGGAGAATATGGCTACACCTTC.

The chain employs TRBV7-2 and TRBJ1-1, with no clear D. This CDR3 contains 14 residues. Germline lookup yields CDR1 SGHTA and CDR2 FQGNSA. Trimming removed 5 bases at V and 3 bases at J, with 13 bases between. The CDR3, as DNA: TGTGCCAGCAGCGCGCAACAGAGTCACACTGAAGCTTTCTTT. Amino acids: CASSAQQSHTEAFF.

V usage is TRBV5-6 and J usage is TRBJ1-3, with TRBD1 matching 11 bases. The CDR3 is 19 amino acids. Germline CDR1 reads SGHDT; CDR2 reads YYEEEE. V lost 0 bases, J lost 0 bases, and 8 bases stayed unmatched. The CDR3: CASSLAGTGGSYSGNTIYF. As DNA, the CDR3 is TGTGCCAGCAGCTTGGCCGGGACAGGGGGTTCTTACTCTGGAAACACCATATATTTT.

This clone was picked up one time. This sequence joins TRBV4-2 and TRBJ2-5; 9 positions agree with TRBD1. Germline V gene lookup returns CDR1 LGHNA and CDR2 YNFKEQ. Trimming removed 0 bases from V and 5 bases from J; junction bases left unmatched: 7. This CDR3 region has 16 residues. This chain's CDR3 is CASSQDGTGTWETQYF. CDR3 DNA: TGTGCCAGCAGCCAAGATGGGACAGGGACTTGGGAGACCCAGTACTTC.